This T cell receptor (beta chain) appears in the sequencing data of a study of Ad26.COV2.S vaccination and SARS-CoV-2 variants. The V gene's germline CDR1 is SQVTM and CDR2 ANQGSEA. The CDR3 is made up of 13 amino acids. Trimming cost V 4 bases and J 6 bases, with 13 bases left between them. Details on this clone: Its antigen is still unknown.

The treatment: roughly 18 received Ad26.COV2.S at low or high dose, single or two shots; a few received placebo; per-sample allocation not given. Day 63 after the first injection of vaccine or placebo was the sampling time. The study's findings and limits: It was found that vaccine and placebo recipients had similar non-spike TCR breadth.

TCRdb's table, derived via immunoSEQ multiplex PCR, lists solely in-frame clones and lacks some. Of hundreds of thousands of clones listed, roughly 90% are singletons. The rearrangement joins TRBV29-1 to TRBJ2-1; D is unresolved. Sequences were derived from peripheral blood, sampled in a trial of Ad26.COV2.S vaccine versus placebo. The receptor was derived from a person between 18 and 65 years old who received the Ad26.COV2.S COVID-19 vaccine or a placebo. The CDR3 DNA follows: TGCAGCGTTGGGTTAGGACCGGGCAATGAGCAGTTCTTC. Protein sequence: CSVGLGPGNEQFF.